The clone carrying this T cell receptor (beta chain) has at least ten counts. Antigen specificity is unknown. Trimming stripped 1 base from V and 5 bases from J, with 9 bases between. CDR1 and CDR2 (germline): MDHEN, SYDVKM. There are 15 residues in the CDR3. Breast cancer patients provided tissue from their axillary draining lymph nodes. This record belongs to a study of breast tumors, draining lymph nodes, adjacent tissues. The study's findings and limits: Most tumor T cells seemingly derive from lymph node, then expand in tumor. Tumor T cell lymph node origin was a supported hypothesis, not proven. Luminal-like breast cancer showed significantly higher tumor–nontumor repertoire similarity than basal-like.

TCRdb re-called the multiplex PCR reads with MiXCR, one entry per CDR3 protein. The data hold about 180,000 distinct CDR3 sequences, with roughly 35% observed a single time. The receptor's source is a female donor with breast cancer. Some clones in this sample may be carry-over from other donors' samples. The sample consisted of axillary lymph node tissue. The gene calls are TRBV28 and TRBJ1-6; no reliable D call. The CDR3 nucleotides are TGTGCCAGCAGTTTATACGGAGAACATAATTCACCCCTCCACTTT. It yields the protein CASSLYGEHNSPLHF.